This T cell receptor (beta chain) emerged from a study of identical twins. Study results and caveats: Analyses of zero insertions could, in part, be confounded by invariant MAIT and iNKT cells. Compared with unrelated sharing, twin-shared out-of-frame alpha sequences had more low-probability sequences.

Between the trimmed V and J ends, which lost 0 bases and 9 bases, there was a span of 18 bases. From germline, CDR1 is MGHRA and CDR2 YSYEKL. There are 15 residues in the CDR3. This clonotype was detected a few times. Its specificity is unknown. TCRdb reanalysed the 5' RACE reads using MiXCR and keeps one entry per CDR3 protein. The sample has around 250,000 distinct CDR3 sequences, roughly 8.7% seen once; the top ten hold around 3%. This sample also appeared in a second study, on yellow fever vaccine responses in identical twins.

The sample consisted of CD8+ T cells sorted from blood. The sequence was obtained from a woman under 30 in good health. The chain carries TRBV4-1 and TRBJ2-7; D is unresolved. This CDR3 is CASSQDWEHRTVQYF. CDR3 sequence (DNA): TGCGCCAGCAGCCAAGACTGGGAACACCGTACGGTGCAGTACTTC.